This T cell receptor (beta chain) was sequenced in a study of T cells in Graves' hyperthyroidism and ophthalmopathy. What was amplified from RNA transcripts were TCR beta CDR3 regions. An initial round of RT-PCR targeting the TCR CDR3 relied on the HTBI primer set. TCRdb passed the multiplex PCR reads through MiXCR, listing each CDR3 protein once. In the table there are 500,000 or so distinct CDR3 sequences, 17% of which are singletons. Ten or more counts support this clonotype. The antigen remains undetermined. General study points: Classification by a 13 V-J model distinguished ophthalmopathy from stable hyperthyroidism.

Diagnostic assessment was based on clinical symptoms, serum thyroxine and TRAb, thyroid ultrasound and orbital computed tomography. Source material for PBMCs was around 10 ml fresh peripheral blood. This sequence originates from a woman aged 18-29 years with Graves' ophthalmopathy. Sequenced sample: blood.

CDR3 sequence (DNA): TGTGCCAGCACCCGCGCAGGTACTGAAGCTTTCTTT. It codes for CASTRAGTEAFF. The chain links TRBV6-1 to TRBJ1-1, with D hard to call. CDR3 length equals 12 residues. Trimming removed 7 bases at V and 5 bases at J, with 11 bases between. The germline V gene encodes CDR1 MNHNS and CDR2 SASEGT.